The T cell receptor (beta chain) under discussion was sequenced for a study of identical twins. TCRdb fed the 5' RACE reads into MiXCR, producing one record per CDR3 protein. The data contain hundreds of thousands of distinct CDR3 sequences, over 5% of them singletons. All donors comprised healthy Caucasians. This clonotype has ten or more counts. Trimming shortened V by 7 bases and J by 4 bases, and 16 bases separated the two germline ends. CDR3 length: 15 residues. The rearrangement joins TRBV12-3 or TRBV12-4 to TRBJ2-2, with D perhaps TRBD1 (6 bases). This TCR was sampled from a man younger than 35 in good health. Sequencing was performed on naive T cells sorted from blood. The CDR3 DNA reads TGTGCCAGCATCTCAGCGAGAGGGGGCACCGGGGAGCTGTTTTTT. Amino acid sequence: CASISARGGTGELFF.